Listed here are 23 T cell receptor beta chains from one sample, sequenced in a study of blood T cell repertoires in COVID-19. Generated by immunoSEQ multiplex PCR, the TCRdb table keeps only in-frame clones and is missing some. In the table there are fewer than 200,000 clones, 70% to 90% of which are singletons. Sequenced input: peripheral blood. The receptors were gathered from a man aged 55 to 70 who had recovered from COVID-19.

The gene calls are TRBV19 and TRBJ1-4; no clear D gene. Germline V gene sequence: CDR1 LNHDA, CDR2 SQIVND (reference sequence). V lost 8 bases, J lost 3 bases, and 4 bases lay in between. CDR3 length: 11 amino acids. DNA for the CDR3: TGTGCCAGTCGTCCTAATGAAAAACTGTTTTTT. Amino acid sequence: CASRPNEKLFF.

V gene TRBV11-2 combines with J gene TRBJ2-6; TRBD1 agrees at 8 bases. The junction had 12 bases not matched to a gene; V was cut back by 6 bases and J by 2 bases. From germline, CDR1 is SGHAT and CDR2 FQNNGV. This CDR3 spans 18 amino acids. Here the CDR3 DNA reads TGTGCCAGCAGGAGACCGGGACAGGCCACGCCTGGGGCCAACGTCCTGACTTTC. Protein: CASRRPGQATPGANVLTF.

The chain employs TRBV6-5 and TRBJ1-6; D is uncertain. There are 14 residues in the CDR3. CDR1 is MNHEY, CDR2 SVGAGI, per germline. The ends were cut back, 6 bases at V and 4 bases at J, with 10 bases in the middle. The CDR3 DNA sequence: TGTGCCAGCAGGGCGGGCAGTTATAATTCACCCCTCCACTTT. Amino acids: CASRAGSYNSPLHF.

CDR3 residues: CASSFGTGGHNEQFF. The CDR3 coding sequence is TGTGCCAGCAGCTTTGGGACAGGAGGACACAATGAGCAGTTCTTC. V usage is TRBV5-4 and J usage is TRBJ2-1; 8 positions agree with TRBD1. Germline CDR1 and CDR2: SGHNT and YYREEE (reference sequence). The CDR3 length is 15 residues. V lost 2 bases and J lost 5; bases outside the gene matches: 6.

This clone showed up just once. This chain links TRBV30 with TRBJ1-6; D might be TRBD1 (6 bases). The V and J ends lost 5 bases and 7 bases respectively, with 12 bases between them. Germline CDR1 is GTSNPN and CDR2 is SVGIG (reference sequence). The CDR3 sequence is 13 residues long. The CDR3, as DNA: TGTGCCTGGGGGGGCAGCTCGAATTCACCCCTCCACTTT. Amino acids: CAWGGSSNSPLHF.

J is TRBJ1-1 and V is TRBV6-5; the match to TRBD1 covers 7 bases. J gave up 3 bases and V 7 bases, and 8 bases lay outside the gene matches. This CDR3 contains 14 residues. Germline V lookup: CDR1 MNHEY, CDR2 SVGAGI. The chain's CDR3 is CASTLQGPDTEAFF. CDR3 in DNA: TGTGCCAGCACCCTACAGGGGCCGGACACTGAAGCTTTCTTT.

The chain is built from TRBV27 and TRBJ2-2, with 9 positions matching TRBD2. Germline V gives CDR1 MNHEY, CDR2 SMNVEV (reference sequence). The CDR3 totals 15 residues. J was trimmed by 5 bases and V by 2 bases; bases with no gene match: 3. The CDR3 region is CASSLRRGGTGELFF. The CDR3 region has the DNA TGTGCCAGCAGTTTACGGCGGGGGGGTACCGGGGAGCTGTTTTTT.

The rearrangement joins TRBV5-4 to TRBJ2-1, with TRBD1 as a possible D gene (6 bases). Between the trimmed V and J ends, which lost 3 bases and 0 bases, there was a span of 19 bases. This CDR3 is 18 amino acids long. Germline CDR1 SGHNT, CDR2 YYREEE (reference sequence). CDR3 coding DNA: TGTGCCAGCAGCTCACTGATGGGGGCCCCTGGCTCCTACAATGAGCAGTTCTTC. As protein: CASSSLMGAPGSYNEQFF.

The gene calls are TRBV2 and TRBJ2-2, with TRBD2 identical over 8 bases. Trimming removed 2 bases from V and 9 bases from J; junction bases left unmatched: 11. Germline V gene lookup returns CDR1 SNHLY and CDR2 FYNNEI. This CDR3 is 16 amino acids long. The CDR3 here is CASSERSGGASRELFF. The CDR3 coding sequence is TGTGCCAGCAGTGAAAGGTCGGGGGGGGCCTCCAGGGAGCTGTTTTTT.

The J gene is TRBJ2-7, the V gene TRBV11-2; TRBD2 matches at 12 bases. This CDR3 comprises 16 residues. After removal of 6 bases from V and 2 bases from J, the junction contained 8 bases not matched to a gene. Germline loops: CDR1 SGHAT, CDR2 FQNNGV. CDR3 loop: CASRPTSGGPTYEQYF. CDR3 bases: TGTGCCAGCAGGCCAACTAGCGGGGGGCCTACCTACGAGCAGTACTTC.

The chain uses TRBV15 and TRBJ2-1; TRBD1 matches at 8 bases. CDR1 is LNHNV, CDR2 YYDKDF, per germline (reference sequence). The CDR3 covers 14 residues. The junction had 6 bases not matched to a gene; V was cut back by 4 bases and J by 7 bases. As DNA, the CDR3 is TGTGCCACCAGCAAGGGACAGGAACCAAATGAGCAGTTCTTC. This encodes CATSKGQEPNEQFF. Full variable domain (rest looked up from reference TRBV15 and TRBJ2-1): DAMVIQNPRYQVTQFGKPVTLSCSQTLNHNVMYWYQQKSSQAPKLLFHYYDKDFNNEADTPDNFQSRRPNTSFCFLDIRSPGLGDTAMYLCATSKGQEPNEQFFGPGTRLTVL.

This rearrangement joins TRBV7-9 to TRBJ1-2; unclear D gene. Looked up from germline, CDR1 is SEHNR and CDR2 is FQNEAQ (reference sequence). Trimming cost V 1 base and J 7 bases, with 13 bases left between them. CDR3 length: 14 residues. The CDR3 spells CASSLGGREVGYTF. DNA for the CDR3: TGTGCCAGCAGCTTAGGCGGACGGGAGGTTGGCTACACCTTC.

This clone appeared a few times. CDR3 sequence reads: CATSRDPQTQAFF. For the CDR3, the DNA is TGTGCCACCAGCAGAGATCCCCAGACACAAGCTTTCTTT. This sequence joins TRBV15 and TRBJ1-1; D is undetermined. The CDR3 consists of 13 residues. V was trimmed by 0 bases and J by 9 bases, leaving 11 bases between them. Germline values: CDR1 LNHNV, CDR2 YYDKDF (reference sequence).

The chain joins TRBV18 to TRBJ2-1; 12 bases line up with TRBD2. The CDR3 has 15 amino acids. Germline CDR1 reads KGHSH; CDR2 reads LQKENI. V shed 3 bases, J shed 5 bases, and the junction held 2 bases outside the gene matches. The CDR3 DNA reads as TGTGCCAGCTCACCGGGACTAGCGGGCGACAATGAGCAGTTCTTC. Its translation: CASSPGLAGDNEQFF.

This chain uses TRBV19 with TRBJ1-1, with D perhaps TRBD1 (6 bases). This CDR3 comprises 14 residues. Trimming stripped 6 bases from V and 1 base from J, with 12 bases between. The germline V gene has CDR1 LNHDA and CDR2 SQIVND (reference sequence). CDR3 protein: CASRSQQGNTEAFF. In nucleotides, the CDR3 is TGTGCCAGTAGGAGCCAACAGGGGAACACTGAAGCTTTCTTT.

The chain carries TRBV5-1 and TRBJ2-7; 10 bases are shared with TRBD1. Germline V gene lookup returns CDR1 SGHRS and CDR2 YFSETQ. V lost 0 bases, J lost 5 bases, and 5 bases stayed unmatched. The CDR3 covers 15 residues. The CDR3 is CASSLAGTGANEQYF. CDR3 nucleotides: TGCGCCAGCAGCTTGGCCGGGACAGGGGCAAACGAGCAGTACTTC.

The V call is TRBV19, the J call TRBJ1-6; 7 bases map to TRBD1. Germline CDR1 is LNHDA and CDR2 is SQIVND (reference sequence). V was pared by 9 bases and J by 10 bases, with 15 bases of the junction left unmatched. The CDR3 covers 15 residues. The CDR3 reads CASRGIDREYSPLHF. CDR3 nucleotides: TGTGCCAGCCGGGGTATTGACAGGGAGTACTCACCCCTCCACTTT.

J is TRBJ1-1 and V is TRBV5-1; D may be TRBD1 (5 bases). V dropped 2 bases and J dropped 4 bases, with 9 bases sitting between them. The CDR3 totals 13 residues. Germline assignment: CDR1 SGHRS and CDR2 YFSETQ. This chain's CDR3 is CASSFQGSTEAFF. The CDR3 nucleotides read TGCGCCAGCAGCTTTCAGGGCAGCACTGAAGCTTTCTTT.

This clone occurred once. DNA for the CDR3: TGCGCCAGCAGCACGCTAGCGGGTTTCGGCACAGATACGCAGTATTTT. Protein: CASSTLAGFGTDTQYF. The V gene is TRBV5-1, the J gene TRBJ2-3; TRBD2 matches 8 bases. Germline CDR1 and CDR2: SGHRS and YFSETQ. The CDR3 runs 16 residues. The trim removed 4 bases at V and 1 base at J, leaving 8 bases unmatched.

The chain couples TRBV27 to TRBJ2-5; TRBD2 agrees at 7 bases. The CDR3 sequence is 15 residues long. Germline CDR1 is MNHEY and CDR2 is SMNVEV (reference sequence). Losses at the gene ends were 5 bases for V and 1 base for J; bases not matched to a gene: 7. The CDR3 spells CASSPPTSVQETQYF. As DNA, the CDR3 is TGTGCCAGCAGTCCGCCTACTAGCGTCCAAGAGACCCAGTACTTC.

This chain connects TRBV9 to TRBJ1-1; D is ambiguous. From germline, CDR1 is SGDLS and CDR2 YYNGEE. The CDR3 length is 15 residues. Trimming removed 4 bases from V and 5 bases from J, with 18 bases in between. CDR3 amino acids: CASSTHSEGGTEAFF. CDR3 nucleotides: TGTGCCAGCAGCACCCACTCGGAGGGAGGGACTGAAGCTTTCTTT.

The chain employs TRBV29-1 and TRBJ2-1; 8 bases match TRBD2. The germline CDR1 and CDR2 sequences are SQVTM and ANQGSEA. The J segment lost 3 bases and the V segment lost 0 bases, leaving 1 base of the junction unmatched. The CDR3 length is 14 residues. CDR3 sequence: CSVEEGTSYNEQFF. CDR3 in DNA: TGCAGCGTTGAAGAGGGGACTAGCTACAATGAGCAGTTCTTC.

This clone was seen a handful of times. This chain connects TRBV4-1 to TRBJ1-6; D gene unclear. The germline gives CDR1 MGHRA, CDR2 YSYEKL. V was shortened by 0 bases and J by 10 bases, with 13 bases between the two germline ends. The CDR3 consists of 15 residues. CDR3 nucleotide sequence: TGCGCCAGCAGCCAAGAAGAGGGAGAATGGTCACCCCTCCACTTT. Residues: CASSQEEGEWSPLHF.